The following is a T cell receptor (beta chain) sequence with its context. This specimen comes from a study of CD8 T cells in Susac syndrome. Germline V gives CDR1 MNHNY, CDR2 SVGAGI (reference sequence). Trimming stripped 6 bases from V and 1 base from J, with 16 bases between. The CDR3 has 15 residues. Random hexamers served to reverse transcribe roughly 0.5 to 1 ug RNA. With immunoSEQ multiplex PCR, TCR beta CDR3 was amplified across 54 Vbeta and 13 Jbeta. TCRdb used MiXCR to reprocess the immunoSEQ multiplex PCR reads, holding one entry per CDR3 protein. The sample comprises around 170,000 distinct CDR3 sequences, about 91% of which are singletons, and roughly 0.08% rests with the top ten.

Sequencing was carried out using CD4+ T cells from PBMCs. V is TRBV6-6 and J is TRBJ2-7; a weak D match, TRBD2 (5 bases). This TCR was recovered from a human donor in good health. CDR3 DNA sequence: TGTGCCAGCAGCCTTACATTCCGGGATTCCTACGAGCAGTACTTC. Its translation: CASSLTFRDSYEQYF.